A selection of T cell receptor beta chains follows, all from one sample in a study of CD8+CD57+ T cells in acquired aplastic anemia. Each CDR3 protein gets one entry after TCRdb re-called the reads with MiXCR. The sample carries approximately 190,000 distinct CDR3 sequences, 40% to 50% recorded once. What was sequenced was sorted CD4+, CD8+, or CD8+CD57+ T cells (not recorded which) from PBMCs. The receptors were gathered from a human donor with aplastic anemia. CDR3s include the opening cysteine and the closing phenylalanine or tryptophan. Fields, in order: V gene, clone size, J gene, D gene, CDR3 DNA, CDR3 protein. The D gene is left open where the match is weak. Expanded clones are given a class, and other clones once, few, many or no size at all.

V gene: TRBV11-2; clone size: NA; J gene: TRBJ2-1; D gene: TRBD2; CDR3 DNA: TGTGCCAGCAGTAGGGGAGGGCAGGGCGATGAGCAGTTCTTC; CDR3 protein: CASSRGGQGDEQFF
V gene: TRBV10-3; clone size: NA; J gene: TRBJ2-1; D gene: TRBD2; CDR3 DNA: TGTGCCATCAGTGGCGGGACTAGCGGGGCCTACAATGAGCGGTTCTTC; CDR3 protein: CAISGGTSGAYNERFF
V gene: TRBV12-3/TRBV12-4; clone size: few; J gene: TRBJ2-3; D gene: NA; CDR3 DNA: TGTGCCAGCAGTTTAGTTCCCCTCCCCACAGATACGCAGTATTTT; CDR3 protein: CASSLVPLPTDTQYF
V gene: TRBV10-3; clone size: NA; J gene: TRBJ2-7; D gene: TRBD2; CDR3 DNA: TGTGCCATCAGTGAGGGACTAGCGGGAGAGTCGCTTTACGAGCAGTACTTC; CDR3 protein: CAISEGLAGESLYEQYF
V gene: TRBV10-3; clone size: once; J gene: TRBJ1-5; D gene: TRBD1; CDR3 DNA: TGTGCCATCGACGGGGGACAGCCCCAACGTTTT; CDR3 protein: CAIDGGQPQRF
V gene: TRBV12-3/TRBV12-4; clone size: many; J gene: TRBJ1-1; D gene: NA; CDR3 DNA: TGTGCCAGCAGTTTGAACAGGAACACTGAAGCTTTCTTT; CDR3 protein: CASSLNRNTEAFF
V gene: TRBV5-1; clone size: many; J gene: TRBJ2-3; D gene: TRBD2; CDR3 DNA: TGCGCCAGCAGCGTCCAAGCGGGAGGGGGGGATACGCAGTATTTT; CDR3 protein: CASSVQAGGGDTQYF
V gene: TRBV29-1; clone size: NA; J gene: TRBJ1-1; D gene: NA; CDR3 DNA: TGCAGCGTTACGGTAGGCGCAGGGACTGAAGCTTTCTTT; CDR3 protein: CSVTVGAGTEAFF
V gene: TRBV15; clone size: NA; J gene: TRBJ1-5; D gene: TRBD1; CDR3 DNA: TGTGCCACCAGCAGCCAGGGGGCCAGCAATCAGCCCCAGCATTTT; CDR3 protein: CATSSQGASNQPQHF
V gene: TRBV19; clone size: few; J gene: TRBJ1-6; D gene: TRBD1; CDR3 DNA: TGTGCCAGTAGCTATGGGACAGCCTATTCACCCCTCCACTTT; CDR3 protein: CASSYGTAYSPLHF
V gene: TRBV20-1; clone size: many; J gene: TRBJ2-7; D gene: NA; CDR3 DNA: TGCAGTGCTAGTGAACCCCGGGGGCCTTCCTACGAGCAGTACTTC; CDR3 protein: CSASEPRGPSYEQYF
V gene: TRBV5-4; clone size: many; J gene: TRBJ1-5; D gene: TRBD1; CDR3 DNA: TGTGCCAGCAGCTCGCGGACAGGGGGCGTAGTTCAGCCCCAGCATTTT; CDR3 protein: CASSSRTGGVVQPQHF
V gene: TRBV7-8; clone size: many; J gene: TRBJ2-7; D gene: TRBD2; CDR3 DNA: TGTGCCAGCAGCTTCATGGCGGGAGTCCAAAACTACGAGCAGTACTTC; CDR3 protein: CASSFMAGVQNYEQYF
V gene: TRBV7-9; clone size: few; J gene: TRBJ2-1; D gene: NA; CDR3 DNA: TGTGCCAGCAGCCCACAGGACCGCTACAATGAGCAGCTCTTC; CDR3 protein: CASSPQDRYNEQLF
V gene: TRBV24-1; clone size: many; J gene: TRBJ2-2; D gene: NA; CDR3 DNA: TGTGCCACCAGTGATTTAGTTCCAGGGGTTAGCACCGGGGAGCTGTTTTTT; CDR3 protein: CATSDLVPGVSTGELFF
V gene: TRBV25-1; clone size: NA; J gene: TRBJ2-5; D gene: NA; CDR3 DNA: TGTGCCAGCAGTGAATTTTCGGGGACGACGTCGGGGACCCAGTACTTC; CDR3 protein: CASSEFSGTTSGTQYF
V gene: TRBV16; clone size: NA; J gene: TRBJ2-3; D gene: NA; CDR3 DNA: TGTGCCAGCAGCCACGCCGACCGATACGATACGCAGTATTTT; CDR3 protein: CASSHADRYDTQYF
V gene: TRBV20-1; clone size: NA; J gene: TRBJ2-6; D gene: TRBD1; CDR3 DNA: TGCAGTGCTACAGGGGGCGTCGGGGCCAACGTCCTGACTTTC; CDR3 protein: CSATGGVGANVLTF